This T cell receptor (beta chain) was retrieved from a study of shared clonotypes between healthy human individuals. The naive CD8 fraction comprised CD45RO-negative cells positively selected for CCR7 and excluded terminally differentiated effector memory CD45RA+ cells. The protocol was immunoSEQ multiplex PCR, while the TCRdb copy is restricted to in-frame clones and leaves out a portion. The sample carries some 2.1 million clones, about 93% recorded once. The germline gives CDR1 SGDLS, CDR2 YYNGEE. This CDR3 contains 15 residues. With 7 bases removed from V and 0 bases from J, the gap between germline ends came to 15 bases.

The sequence came from a man in his late teens or twenties in good health. Some clones in this sample may be carry-over from other donors' samples. V and J are TRBV9 and TRBJ2-3; D ambiguous. The sample was naive CD8+ T cells from PBMCs. CDR3 sequence reads: CASENGQTSTDTQYF. CDR3 bases: TGTGCCAGCGAAAACGGCCAGACTAGCACAGATACGCAGTATTTT.